The 27 T cell receptor beta chains presented below share a single source sample, sequenced in a study of T-cell reconstitution after alpha-beta-depleted transplantation in children. Construction of the TCRbeta library involved unique molecular identifiers. A single record per CDR3 protein comes from TCRdb applying MiXCR to the PCR reads. This table has approximately 240,000 distinct CDR3 sequences, 11% appearing once. The sequences come from PBMCs, collected before TCRalphabeta/CD19-depleted stem cell transplant. The source is a child younger than two with acute myeloid leukemia, due to receive a stem cell transplant.

This clonotype has at least ten counts. The genes are TRBV5-1 and TRBJ1-6; 8 positions agree with TRBD1. The V and J ends lost 3 bases and 9 bases, in that order; junction bases with no gene match: 8. Germline CDR1 is SGHRS and CDR2 is YFSETQ. This CDR3 has 15 amino acids. The CDR3 here is CASSSADRVGSPLHF. CDR3 DNA: TGCGCCAGCAGCTCGGCGGACAGGGTGGGTTCACCCCTCCACTTT.

In its sample, this clonotype was seen many times. The gene calls are TRBV20-1 and TRBJ2-7, with TRBD2 matching 7 bases. This CDR3 region has 14 residues. The ends lost 0 bases at V and 4 bases at J; junction bases unmatched: 6. CDR1 and CDR2 (germline): DFQATT, SNEGSKA (reference sequence). CDR3 nucleotides: TGCAGTGCTAGAGATTCGGGGGGAGGATACGAGCAGTACTTC. Translated, it gives CSARDSGGGYEQYF.

In its sample, this clonotype was seen many times. The chain links TRBV9 to TRBJ2-1; 8 bases agree with TRBD2. V dropped 2 bases and J dropped 5; count of bases not matched to a gene: 3. Germline loops: CDR1 SGDLS, CDR2 YYNGEE. The CDR3 contains 14 residues. CDR3 amino acids: CASSVGGRHNEQFF. Written as DNA, the CDR3 is TGTGCCAGCAGCGTCGGCGGGAGGCACAATGAGCAGTTCTTC.

This clonotype has at least ten counts. The chain combines TRBV3-1 with TRBJ1-1; no firm D call. In germline, CDR1 is LGHDT, CDR2 YNNKEL (reference sequence). V shed 2 bases and J shed 0 bases, with 7 bases lying between them. CDR3 length: 14 residues. The CDR3 spells CASSQRSVNTEAFF. The CDR3 nucleotides read TGTGCCAGCAGCCAACGGTCCGTGAACACTGAAGCTTTCTTT. The complete variable domain, with remaining parts taken from reference TRBV3-1 and TRBJ1-1, reads DTAVSQTPKYLVTQMGNDKSIKCEQNLGHDTMYWYKQDSKKFLKIMFSYNNKELIINETVPNRFSPKSPDKAHLNLHINSLELGDSAVYFCASSQRSVNTEAFFGQGTRLTVV.

This clonotype came up many times. The J gene is TRBJ2-3, the V gene TRBV7-9; D uncertain. The V gene's germline CDR1 is SEHNR and CDR2 FQNEAQ (reference sequence). The CDR3 extends over 14 amino acids. V lost 1 base, J lost 1 base, and 6 bases lay in between. The CDR3: CASSLDGRTDTQYF. DNA for the CDR3: TGTGCCAGCAGCTTAGACGGGCGCACAGATACGCAGTATTTT. The complete variable domain, with remaining parts taken from reference TRBV7-9 and TRBJ2-3, reads DTGVSQNPRHKITKRGQNVTFRCDPISEHNRLYWYRQTLGQGPEFLTYFQNEAQLEKSRLLSDRFSAERPKGSFSTLEIQRTEQGDSAMYLCASSLDGRTDTQYFGPGTRLTVL.

In its sample, this clonotype was seen many times. This chain uses TRBV3-1 with TRBJ2-7, with TRBD2 matching 8 bases. V shed 11 bases and J 5 bases; nucleotides not matched to a gene: 17. The CDR3 covers 15 residues. From germline, CDR1 is LGHDT and CDR2 YNNKEL (reference sequence). CDR3 sequence reads: CARSFRLAGSHEQYF. CDR3 nucleotides: TGTGCCCGATCCTTTAGGCTAGCGGGTTCCCACGAGCAGTACTTC.

Ten or more counts support this clonotype. The V call is TRBV7-9, the J call TRBJ2-1; 10 bases are shared with TRBD2. Germline trimming cut 5 bases from V and 13 bases from J; bases unmatched to any gene: 11. Germline values: CDR1 SEHNR, CDR2 FQNEAQ (reference sequence). The CDR3 runs to 14 residues. The CDR3 DNA sequence: TGTGCCAGCAGCCTACCAGCAAGCGGGAGGGCCCAGTTCTTC. Translation gives CASSLPASGRAQFF. Complete variable domain (other parts from reference TRBV7-9 and TRBJ2-1): DTGVSQNPRHKITKRGQNVTFRCDPISEHNRLYWYRQTLGQGPEFLTYFQNEAQLEKSRLLSDRFSAERPKGSFSTLEIQRTEQGDSAMYLCASSLPASGRAQFFGPGTRLTVL.

This clonotype was counted many times. The chain joins TRBV20-1 to TRBJ2-3; 10 nucleotides agree with TRBD2. Trimming removed 5 bases from V and 6 bases from J; junction bases left unmatched: 14. There are 16 residues in the CDR3. In germline, CDR1 is DFQATT, CDR2 SNEGSKA (reference sequence). The chain's CDR3 is CSAHPLLAGRTDTQYF. The DNA of the CDR3 is TGCAGTGCTCACCCTCTACTAGCGGGGCGAACGGATACGCAGTATTTT.

J is TRBJ2-1 and V is TRBV7-9; D may correspond to TRBD1 or TRBD2 (6 bases each). The V end was cut by 8 bases, the J end by 9 bases, with 23 bases between. This CDR3 has 15 amino acids. Germline CDR1 SEHNR, CDR2 FQNEAQ (reference sequence). CDR3 nucleotides: TGTGCCAGCCGAGGGTCGGGGGCCGAGGTAGTTGAGCAGTTCTTC. Encoded protein: CASRGSGAEVVEQFF.

Many counts were recorded for this clonotype. The chain links TRBV7-2 to TRBJ2-7; D is ambiguous. This CDR3 comprises 16 residues. The V and J ends lost 1 base and 0 bases respectively, with 13 bases between them. CDR1 is SGHTA, CDR2 FQGNSA, per germline. The CDR3 DNA follows: TGTGCCAGCAGCTTAGTCCACAGCCCCAGCTCCTACGAGCAGTACTTC. Amino acids: CASSLVHSPSSYEQYF.

This clonotype has at least ten counts. This sequence joins TRBV6-2 or TRBV6-3 and TRBJ1-2, with 8 nucleotides matching TRBD1. CDR3 length: 15 amino acids. Per the germline V gene, CDR1 is MNHEY and CDR2 is SVGEGT. The V and J ends lost 2 bases and 4 bases, in that order; junction bases with no gene match: 6. In DNA, the CDR3 is TGTGCCAGCAGTTACCCGGACAGGGACCTCTATGGCTACACCTTC. It is translated as CASSYPDRDLYGYTF.

Comment on this clonotype: One end of the junction does not line up with germline, which may come from a read error. J is TRBJ2-2 and V is TRBV7-9, with TRBD2 identical over 9 bases. Germline V gene lookup returns CDR1 SEHNR and CDR2 FQNEAQ (reference sequence). The CDR3 has 17 amino acids. CDR3 protein: CPSSRPGISGSTGELFF. Written as DNA, the CDR3 is TGTCCCAGCAGCCGACCCGGGATTAGCGGGAGCACCGGGGAGCTGTTTTTT.

This clonotype appeared many times. The chain combines TRBV9 with TRBJ2-3; D might be TRBD1 (5 bases). The CDR3 contains 14 residues. Trimming pared 1 base from V and 5 bases from J, leaving 11 bases between. Per the germline V gene, CDR1 is SGDLS and CDR2 is YYNGEE. The CDR3 DNA reads as TGTGCCAGCAGCGTACATGGGGCGGAAGATACGCAGTATTTT. It specifies CASSVHGAEDTQYF. Full variable domain (remainder filled in from reference TRBV9 and TRBJ2-3): DSGVTQTPKHLITATGQRVTLRCSPRSGDLSVYWYQQSLDQGLQFLIQYYNGEERAKGNILERFSAQQFPDLHSELNLSSLELGDSALYFCASSVHGAEDTQYFGPGTRLTVL.

This clonotype showed up just once. Given a much more abundant clone one base away, this may be a read error. The J gene is TRBJ2-5, the V gene TRBV20-1, with 7 positions matching TRBD2. Looked up from germline, CDR1 is DFQATT and CDR2 is SNEGSKA (reference sequence). This CDR3 comprises 14 residues. The CDR3 DNA reads TGCAGTGCCATAAGCGGGGAACCCCGGAAGACCCCGTACTTC. Amino acids: CSAISGEPRKTPYF.

This clonotype showed up many times. V and J are TRBV28 and TRBJ1-2; D unresolved. Germline V gene lookup returns CDR1 MDHEN and CDR2 SYDVKM. The ends were cut back, 2 bases at V and 10 bases at J, with 8 bases in the middle. The CDR3 consists of 11 residues. The CDR3 DNA follows: TGTGCCAGCAGTTTAGGTCAGATCTACACCTTC. Translating gives CASSLGQIYTF.

This clonotype was seen many times. V usage is TRBV6-1 and J usage is TRBJ1-4, with D tentatively TRBD1 (5 bases). Germline V gene sequence: CDR1 MNHNS, CDR2 SASEGT. The CDR3 is made up of 14 amino acids. V was trimmed by 2 bases and J by 2 bases, leaving 6 bases between them. The CDR3 region has the DNA TGTGCCAGCAGTGAACAGGGTACTAATGAAAAACTGTTTTTT. Its protein is CASSEQGTNEKLFF.

This clonotype was seen at least ten times. The J gene is TRBJ2-5, the V gene TRBV25-1; D unclear. There are 14 residues in the CDR3. The germline V gene has CDR1 MGHDK and CDR2 SYGVNS. Trimming shortened V by 1 base and J by 2 bases, and 8 bases separated the two germline ends. The DNA for the CDR3 is TGTGCCAGCAGTGAATGGAACAGTCAAGAGACCCAGTACTTC. Its protein is CASSEWNSQETQYF.

This clonotype was found many times. The chain recombines TRBV4-3 with TRBJ2-3, with 11 bases fitting TRBD2. Germline V gene sequence: CDR1 LGHNA, CDR2 YSLEER. The CDR3 runs to 18 residues. V lost 2 bases, J lost 2 bases, and 9 bases stayed unmatched. This CDR3 reads CASSQFLLAGADTDTQYF. The CDR3 region has the DNA TGCGCCAGCAGCCAATTTTTACTAGCGGGAGCTGACACAGATACGCAGTATTTT.

The chain uses TRBV28 and TRBJ2-1, with D tentatively TRBD2 (5 bases). The V end lost 3 bases, the J end lost 8 bases, and 11 bases lay between the germline ends. The CDR3 loop spans 13 amino acids. Germline-derived CDR1 and CDR2 are MDHEN and SYDVKM. The CDR3 sequence: CASSFSSSYEQFF. In DNA form, the CDR3 reads TGTGCCAGCAGTTTCTCTTCTAGCTATGAGCAGTTCTTC.

This clonotype was picked up a small number of times. The chain recombines TRBV7-9 with TRBJ2-3; tentatively, D is TRBD2 (6 bases). The CDR3 contains 15 residues. Trimming removed 3 bases from V and 2 bases from J, with 12 bases in between. CDR1 and CDR2 (germline): SEHNR, FQNEAQ (reference sequence). CDR3 loop: CASSLAGSLTDTQYF. Written as DNA, the CDR3 is TGTGCCAGCAGCTTGGCCGGGAGTCTCACAGATACGCAGTATTTT.

This clonotype came up many times. This chain uses TRBV12-5 with TRBJ2-3; the D gene is possibly TRBD2 (6 bases). The V gene's germline CDR1 is LGHNT and CDR2 FRNRAP. This CDR3 is built from 16 residues. Trimming stripped 0 bases from V and 4 bases from J, with 14 bases between. Here the CDR3 DNA reads TGTGCTAGTGGTTTGGTCATCGGGGGAGGCGCAGATACGCAGTATTTT. Amino acids: CASGLVIGGGADTQYF.

This clonotype was seen at least ten times. The V and J genes are TRBV11-2 and TRBJ2-1; TRBD1 agrees at 7 bases. V gave up 5 bases and J gave up 9 bases; unmatched junction bases: 7. The CDR3 spans 13 residues. The germline gives CDR1 SGHAT, CDR2 FQNNGV. The CDR3: CASSQGDRIEQFF. CDR3 bases: TGTGCCAGCAGCCAGGGGGACCGTATTGAGCAGTTCTTC.

This clonotype was recorded at least ten times. This CDR3 reads CATSALDRVQETQYF. The CDR3 bases are TGTGCCACCAGTGCCTTGGACAGGGTACAAGAGACCCAGTACTTC. The chain links TRBV24-1 to TRBJ2-5; 8 bases are shared with TRBD1. V lost 5 bases to trimming and J lost 2 bases; unmatched junction nucleotides: 6. The CDR3 loop spans 15 amino acids. CDR1 is KGHDR, CDR2 SFDVKD, per germline.

The CDR3 spells CASSGGLAGVFFF. In DNA, the CDR3 is TGTGCCAGTAGTGGGGGACTAGCGGGAGTATTCTTCTTC. The chain uses TRBV19 and TRBJ2-1; TRBD2 matches 14 bases. This CDR3 contains 13 residues. Germline V gene data show CDR1 as LNHDA and CDR2 as SQIVND (reference sequence). The V segment lost 5 bases and the J segment 16 bases; nucleotides outside the gene matches: 7.

This clonotype has a single count. This may be a read error: a much more frequent sequence differs by one nucleotide. The chain recombines TRBV12-3 or TRBV12-4 with TRBJ1-2, with 11 bases fitting TRBD1. The CDR3 loop spans 19 amino acids. DNA for the CDR3: TGTGCCAGCAGTTTAGACTCAGGGACAGGGGGGTCAGGTAACTATGACTACACCTTC. This codes for CASSLDSGTGGSGNYDYTF.

V usage is TRBV5-1 and J usage is TRBJ1-4, with D perhaps TRBD1 (5 bases). The CDR3 loop spans 15 amino acids. Trimming took off 2 bases at V and 6 bases at J, with 14 bases between the two ends. The V gene's germline CDR1 is SGHRS and CDR2 YFSETQ. The CDR3 DNA is TGCGCCAGCAGCTTCGAGGGCACAGGCGATGAAAAACTGTTTTTT. Translated: CASSFEGTGDEKLFF.

This clonotype was seen many times. The chain uses TRBV28 and TRBJ2-1; D not resolved. From germline, CDR1 is MDHEN and CDR2 SYDVKM. Trimming left V 8 bases short and J 4 bases short, with 12 bases between. This CDR3 contains 13 residues. CDR3 nucleotide sequence: TGTGCCAGCCATGCGTACGGGTACAATGAGCAGTTCTTC. It yields the protein CASHAYGYNEQFF.